This record covers a single T cell receptor beta chain. As yet, its antigen is unknown. The germline V and J ends were trimmed by 4 bases and 1 base, with 13 bases remaining between them. The CDR3 loop spans 15 amino acids. Germline V CDR1 and CDR2: KGHSH, LQKENI. This entry is derived from a study of immune cell composition in non-small cell lung cancer. General study findings and limits: Tumour TCR-beta clonality was not significantly tied to smoking pack-years. Shared sequences between tumour-reactive and dominant in vivo clones were not proven.

Profiling relied on immunoSEQ multiplex PCR, and the TCRdb table lists in-frame clones only, not all of them. The profile covers about 2,800 clones, with under 80% appearing a single time and about 7.2% taken by the ten largest. What was sequenced was lung tumor tissue. The receptor was derived from a human donor with non-small cell lung cancer. The chain combines TRBV18 with TRBJ1-2, with D maybe TRBD1 (6 bases). The CDR3 DNA is TGTGCCAGCTCACAGAGTACAGGGAATAACTATGGCTACACCTTC. This translates into CASSQSTGNNYGYTF.